The clone carrying this TCR beta chain was observed once. The sample comes from a study of cytomegalovirus exposure and HLA in healthy donors. The primer mix had 60 Vbeta and 13 Jbeta primers. Profiling relied on immunoSEQ multiplex PCR, and the TCRdb table lists in-frame clones only, not all of them. The table has nearly 200,000 clones, approximately 80% seen once; the top ten hold around 0.1%. V was pared by 8 bases and J by 4 bases, with 23 bases between. Per germline, CDR1 MNHEY and CDR2 SMNVEV (reference sequence). The CDR3 length is 16 residues. The sample was PBMCs. The receptor was isolated from a boy aged 2-9 years in good health and CMV-seronegative. The rearrangement uses TRBV27 and TRBJ1-2; a weak D match, TRBD1 (5 bases). The chain's CDR3 is CASAGGEGPGLYGYTF. The CDR3 region has the DNA TGTGCCAGCGCTGGGGGGGAGGGACCCGGGCTCTATGGCTACACCTTC.